The present T cell receptor (beta chain) was sequenced within a study of early T cells in non-severe SARS-CoV-2 infection. This clonotype has more than one count but fewer than ten. The CDR3 loop spans 13 amino acids. Germline V gives CDR1 LNHDA, CDR2 SQIVND (reference sequence). V dropped 5 bases and J dropped 4 bases, with 11 bases sitting between them. Unique molecular identifiers were affixed to single, distinct cDNA molecules. Using its own MiXCR run on the 5' RACE reads, TCRdb lists one record per CDR3 protein. Found here are roughly 77,000 distinct CDR3 sequences, about 12% of them singletons; the top ten hold approximately 4.9%.

This chain connects TRBV19 to TRBJ1-2; D not certain. The sequenced material came from whole blood. The receptor was isolated from an adult who was a healthcare worker with PCR-confirmed SARS-CoV-2 infection or an uninfected control (not recorded which). CDR3 protein: CASSPGRSYGYTF. In DNA form, the CDR3 reads TGTGCCAGTAGTCCGGGAAGAAGCTATGGCTACACCTTC.